This entry lists 5 T cell receptor beta chains sequenced from one sample in a study of T cell responses to AZD1222 COVID-19 vaccine (dated by TCRdb to 2020 to 2022). The library was produced with the immunoSEQ multiplex PCR assay. This immuneACCESS table, as held by TCRdb, lists in-frame sequences with V and J called but not all clones. Of the missing ones, under half trace to an unresolved V gene in checked studies; the others have no known cause. The sample yields about 120,000 clones; 90% were counted once. About 7% of the sample comes from the top ten. What the time point label conveys for this sample: baseline before first vaccination. This sample comprised peripheral blood, obtained on day 0 of AZD1222 vaccination. The receptors derive from an adult in good health.

The CDR3 coding sequence is TGTGCCAGCAGCTTAGTGGAGGGGAACGAGCAGTACTTC. Protein: CASSLVEGNEQYF. The chain has TRBV11-2 and TRBJ2-7; weak D call: TRBD2 (6 bases). The V gene lost 1 base and the J gene lost 5 bases, with 9 bases spanning the gap. CDR3 length equals 13 residues. Germline CDR1 reads SGHAT; CDR2 reads FQNNGV.

The chain couples TRBV10-3 to TRBJ1-4; D is possibly TRBD1 (6 bases). Germline V gives CDR1 ENHRY, CDR2 SYGVKD. The V end was cut by 6 bases, the J end by 7 bases, with 18 bases between. The CDR3 is 15 residues long. This CDR3 reads CAISSRGAGGEKLFF. In DNA, the CDR3 is TGTGCCATCAGCTCAAGGGGGGCAGGCGGTGAAAAACTGTTTTTT.

The chain links TRBV6-5 to TRBJ1-6; D not resolved. This CDR3 comprises 14 residues. Germline CDR1 is MNHEY and CDR2 is SVGAGI. Trimming shortened V by 4 bases and J by 3 bases, and 7 bases separated the two germline ends. The CDR3 region is CASSFPGYNSPLHF. As DNA, the CDR3 is TGTGCCAGCAGTTTCCCCGGCTATAATTCACCCCTCCACTTT.

The chain combines TRBV29-1 with TRBJ2-2; D remains ambiguous. The CDR3 is made up of 14 amino acids. Trimming pared 4 bases from V and 0 bases from J, leaving 9 bases between. The germline CDR1 and CDR2 sequences are SQVTM and ANQGSEA. The CDR3 DNA is TGCAGCGTTGGGCACAGAACGAACACCGGGGAGCTGTTTTTT. It codes for CSVGHRTNTGELFF.

The chain has TRBV6-5 and TRBJ1-4, with D unresolved. The CDR3 totals 14 residues. V dropped 8 bases and J dropped 3 bases, with 13 bases sitting between them. The V gene's germline CDR1 is MNHEY and CDR2 SVGAGI. CDR3 bases: TGTGCCAGCGGCCGATTGCTGTCTAATGAAAAACTGTTTTTT. Its translation: CASGRLLSNEKLFF.